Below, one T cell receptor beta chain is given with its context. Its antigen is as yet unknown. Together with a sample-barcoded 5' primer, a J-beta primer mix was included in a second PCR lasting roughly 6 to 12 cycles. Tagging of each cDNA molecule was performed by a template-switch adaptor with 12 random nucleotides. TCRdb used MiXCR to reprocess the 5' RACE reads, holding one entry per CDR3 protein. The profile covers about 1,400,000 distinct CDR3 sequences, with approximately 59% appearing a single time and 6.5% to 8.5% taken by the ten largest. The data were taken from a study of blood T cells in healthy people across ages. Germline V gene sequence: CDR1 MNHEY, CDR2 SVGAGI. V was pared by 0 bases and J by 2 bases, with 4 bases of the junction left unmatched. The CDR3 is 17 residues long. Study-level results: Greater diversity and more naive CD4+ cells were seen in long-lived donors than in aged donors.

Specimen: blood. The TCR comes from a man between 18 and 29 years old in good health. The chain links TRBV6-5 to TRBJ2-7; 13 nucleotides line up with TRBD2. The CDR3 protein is CASSYSVGLAGTYEQYF. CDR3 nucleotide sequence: TGTGCCAGCAGTTACTCGGTGGGACTAGCGGGGACCTACGAGCAGTACTTC.